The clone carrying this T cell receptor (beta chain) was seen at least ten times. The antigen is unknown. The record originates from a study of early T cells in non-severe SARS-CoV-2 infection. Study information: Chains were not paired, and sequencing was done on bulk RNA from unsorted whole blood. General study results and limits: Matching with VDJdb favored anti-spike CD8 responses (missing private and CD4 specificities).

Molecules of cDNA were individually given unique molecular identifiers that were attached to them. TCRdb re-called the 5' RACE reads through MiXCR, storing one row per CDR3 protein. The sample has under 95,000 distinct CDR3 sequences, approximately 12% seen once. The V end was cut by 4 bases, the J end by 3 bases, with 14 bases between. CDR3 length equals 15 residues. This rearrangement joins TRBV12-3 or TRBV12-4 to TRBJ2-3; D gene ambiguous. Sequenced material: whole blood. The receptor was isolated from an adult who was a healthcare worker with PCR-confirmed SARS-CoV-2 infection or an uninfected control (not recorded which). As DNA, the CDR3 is TGTGCCAGCAGTTCTTCCTATGCATCGACAGATACGCAGTATTTT. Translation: CASSSSYASTDTQYF.